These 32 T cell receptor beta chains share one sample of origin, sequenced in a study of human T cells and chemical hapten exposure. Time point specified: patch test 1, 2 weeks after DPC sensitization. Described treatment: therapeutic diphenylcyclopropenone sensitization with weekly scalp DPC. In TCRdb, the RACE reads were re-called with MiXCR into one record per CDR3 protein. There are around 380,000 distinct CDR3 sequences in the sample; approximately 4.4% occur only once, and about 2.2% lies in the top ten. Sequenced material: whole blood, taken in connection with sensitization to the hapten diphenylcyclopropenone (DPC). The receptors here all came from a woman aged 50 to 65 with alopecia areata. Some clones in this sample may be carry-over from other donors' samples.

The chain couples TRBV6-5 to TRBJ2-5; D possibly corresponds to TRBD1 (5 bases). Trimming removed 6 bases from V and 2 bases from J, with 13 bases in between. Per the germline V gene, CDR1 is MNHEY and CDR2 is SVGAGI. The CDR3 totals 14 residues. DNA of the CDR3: TGTGCCAGCAGGCAACCTACAGGACAAGAGACCCAGTACTTC. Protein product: CASRQPTGQETQYF.

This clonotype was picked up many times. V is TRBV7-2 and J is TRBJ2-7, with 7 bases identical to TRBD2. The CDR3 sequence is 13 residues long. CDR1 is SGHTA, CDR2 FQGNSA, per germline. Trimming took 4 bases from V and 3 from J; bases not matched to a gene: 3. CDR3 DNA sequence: TGTGCCAGCAGCTCCCAGCGGGACTACGAGCAGTACTTC. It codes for CASSSQRDYEQYF.

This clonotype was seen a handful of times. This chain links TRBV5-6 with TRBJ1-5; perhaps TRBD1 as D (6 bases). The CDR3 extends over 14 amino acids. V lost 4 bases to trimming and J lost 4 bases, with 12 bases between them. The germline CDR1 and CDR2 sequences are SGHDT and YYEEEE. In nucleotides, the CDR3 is TGTGCCAGCAGCGCGGGACACCCGAATCAGCCCCAGCATTTT. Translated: CASSAGHPNQPQHF.

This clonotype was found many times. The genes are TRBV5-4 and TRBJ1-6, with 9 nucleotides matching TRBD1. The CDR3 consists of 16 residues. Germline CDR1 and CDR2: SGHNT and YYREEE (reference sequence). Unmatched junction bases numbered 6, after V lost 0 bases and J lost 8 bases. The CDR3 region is CASSLDPTGGYSPLHF. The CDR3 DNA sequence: TGTGCCAGCAGCTTGGACCCCACAGGGGGCTATTCACCCCTCCACTTT.

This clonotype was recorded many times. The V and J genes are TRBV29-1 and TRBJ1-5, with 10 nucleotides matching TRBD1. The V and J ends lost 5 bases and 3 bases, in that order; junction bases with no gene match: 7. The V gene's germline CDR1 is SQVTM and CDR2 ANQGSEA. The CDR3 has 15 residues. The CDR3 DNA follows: TGCAGCGTTCTGACAGGGGGCGCGAACAATCAGCCCCAGCATTTT. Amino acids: CSVLTGGANNQPQHF.

The CDR3 DNA is TGCAGTGCTAGAGCCGGGACAGGGTTCAATCAGCCCCAGCATTTT. Translated, it gives CSARAGTGFNQPQHF. This sequence joins TRBV20-1 and TRBJ1-5; 9 bases fit TRBD1. The junction had 4 bases not matched to a gene; V was cut back by 1 base and J by 3 bases. Germline lookup yields CDR1 DFQATT and CDR2 SNEGSKA (reference sequence). This CDR3 contains 15 residues.

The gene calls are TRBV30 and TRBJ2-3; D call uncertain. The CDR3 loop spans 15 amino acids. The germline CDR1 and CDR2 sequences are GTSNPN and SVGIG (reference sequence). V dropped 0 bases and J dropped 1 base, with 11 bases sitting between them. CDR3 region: CAWSVRVTGTDTQYF. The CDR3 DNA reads TGTGCCTGGAGTGTTAGGGTAACGGGCACAGATACGCAGTATTTT.

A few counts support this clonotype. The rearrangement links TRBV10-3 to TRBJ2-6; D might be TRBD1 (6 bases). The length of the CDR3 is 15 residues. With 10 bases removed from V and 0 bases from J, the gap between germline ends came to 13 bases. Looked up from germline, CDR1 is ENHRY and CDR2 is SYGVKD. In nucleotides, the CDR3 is TGTGCCACGTGGGACATCTCCTCTGGGGCCAACGTCCTGACTTTC. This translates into CATWDISSGANVLTF.

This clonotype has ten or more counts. This CDR3 is CASSLSYDVSNEQFF. The CDR3, as DNA: TGTGCCAGCAGCCTATCTTATGACGTAAGCAATGAGCAGTTCTTC. The V gene is TRBV7-8, the J gene TRBJ2-1; D not certain. V lost 5 bases and J 6 bases, leaving 17 bases between the germline ends. CDR3 length: 15 amino acids. Germline V CDR1 and CDR2: SGHVS, FQNEAQ. Using reference TRBV7-8 and TRBJ2-1 for the parts outside the CDR3, the full variable domain is GAGVSQSPRYKVAKRGQDVALRCDPISGHVSLFWYQQALGQGPEFLTYFQNEAQLDKSGLPSDRFFAERPEGSVSTLKIQRTQQEDSAVYLCASSLSYDVSNEQFFGPGTRLTVL.

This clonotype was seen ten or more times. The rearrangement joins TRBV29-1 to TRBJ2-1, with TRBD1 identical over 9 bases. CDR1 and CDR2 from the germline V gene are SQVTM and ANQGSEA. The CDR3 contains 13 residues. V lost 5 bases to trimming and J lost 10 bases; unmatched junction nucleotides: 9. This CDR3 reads CSVPGTGSLEQFF. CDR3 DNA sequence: TGCAGCGTTCCCGGGACAGGGTCGCTGGAGCAGTTCTTC.

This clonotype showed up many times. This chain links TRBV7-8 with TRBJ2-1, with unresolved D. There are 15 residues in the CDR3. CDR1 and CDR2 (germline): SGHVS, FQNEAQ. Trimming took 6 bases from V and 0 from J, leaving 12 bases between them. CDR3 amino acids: CASRAGPSSYNEQFF. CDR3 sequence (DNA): TGTGCCAGCAGAGCTGGACCAAGCTCCTACAATGAGCAGTTCTTC.

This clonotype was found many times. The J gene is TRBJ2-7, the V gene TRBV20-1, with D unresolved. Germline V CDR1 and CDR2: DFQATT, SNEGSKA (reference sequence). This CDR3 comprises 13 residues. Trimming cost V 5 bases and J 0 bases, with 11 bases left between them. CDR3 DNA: TGCAGTGCTCGACCCATCAGCTCCTACGAGCAGTACTTC. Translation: CSARPISSYEQYF.

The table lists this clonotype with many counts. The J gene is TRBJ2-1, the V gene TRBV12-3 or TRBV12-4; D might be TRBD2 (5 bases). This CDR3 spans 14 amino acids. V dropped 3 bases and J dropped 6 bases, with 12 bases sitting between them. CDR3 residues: CASSLAEAGNEQFF. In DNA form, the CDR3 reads TGTGCCAGCAGTTTGGCGGAGGCAGGCAATGAGCAGTTCTTC.

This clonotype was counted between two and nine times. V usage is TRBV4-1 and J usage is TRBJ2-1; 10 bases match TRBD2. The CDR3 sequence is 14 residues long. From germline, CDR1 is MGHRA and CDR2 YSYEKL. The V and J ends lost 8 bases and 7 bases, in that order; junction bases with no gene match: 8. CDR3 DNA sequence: TGCGCCAGCCAGGGAGCGGGGGGGCGGAATGAGCAGTTCTTC. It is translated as CASQGAGGRNEQFF.

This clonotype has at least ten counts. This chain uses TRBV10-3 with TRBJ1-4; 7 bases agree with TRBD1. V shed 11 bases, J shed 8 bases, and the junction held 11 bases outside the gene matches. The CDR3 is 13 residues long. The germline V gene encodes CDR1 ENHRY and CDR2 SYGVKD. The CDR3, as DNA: TGTGCCTCGAAGAAGGGGGCGGACGAAAAACTGTTTTTT. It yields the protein CASKKGADEKLFF.

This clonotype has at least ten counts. The CDR3 region has the DNA TGTGCCAGCAGCTTAATATCTAGCGACCAAGAGACCCAGTACTTC. This codes for CASSLISSDQETQYF. V usage is TRBV7-2 and J usage is TRBJ2-5; tentative D call: TRBD2 (6 bases). The CDR3 totals 15 residues. CDR1 SGHTA and CDR2 FQGNSA come from the germline V gene. Trimming removed 2 bases from V and 0 bases from J, with 10 bases in between.

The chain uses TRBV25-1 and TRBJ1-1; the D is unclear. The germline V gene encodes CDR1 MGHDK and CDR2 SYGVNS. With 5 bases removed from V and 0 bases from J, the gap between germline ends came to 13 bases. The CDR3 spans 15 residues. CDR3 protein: CASSPLWTMNTEAFF. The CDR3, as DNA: TGTGCCAGCAGTCCCCTTTGGACCATGAACACTGAAGCTTTCTTT.

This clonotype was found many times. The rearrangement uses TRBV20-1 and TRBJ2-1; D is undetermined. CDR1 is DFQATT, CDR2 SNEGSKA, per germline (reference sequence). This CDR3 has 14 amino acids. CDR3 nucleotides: TGCGCGGAGACGATTGTGGGCGGACACAATGAGCAGTTCTTC. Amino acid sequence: CAETIVGGHNEQFF.

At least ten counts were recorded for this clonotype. CDR3 amino acids: CASTNLPSPGRDEQFF. CDR3 in DNA: TGTGCCAGCACCAACTTACCTAGTCCGGGGAGAGATGAGCAGTTCTTC. V usage is TRBV7-2 and J usage is TRBJ2-1, with D possibly matching TRBD2 (5 bases). CDR3 length: 16 residues. Germline V gene sequence: CDR1 SGHTA, CDR2 FQGNSA. V was shortened by 7 bases and J by 8 bases, with 24 bases between the two germline ends.

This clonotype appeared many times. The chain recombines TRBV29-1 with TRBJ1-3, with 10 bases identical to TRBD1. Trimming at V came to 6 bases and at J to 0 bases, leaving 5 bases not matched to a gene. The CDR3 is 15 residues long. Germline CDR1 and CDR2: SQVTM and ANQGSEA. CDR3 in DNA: TGCAGCGTAGGGGGGACAGGGGCCTCTGGAAACACCATATATTTT. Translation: CSVGGTGASGNTIYF.

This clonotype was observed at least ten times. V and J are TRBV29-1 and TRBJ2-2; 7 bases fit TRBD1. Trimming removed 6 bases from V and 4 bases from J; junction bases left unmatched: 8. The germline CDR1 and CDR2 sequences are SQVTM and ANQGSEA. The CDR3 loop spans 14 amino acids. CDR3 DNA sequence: TGCAGCGTCGAGCGACAGGGCGGCACCGGGGAGCTGTTTTTT. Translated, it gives CSVERQGGTGELFF.

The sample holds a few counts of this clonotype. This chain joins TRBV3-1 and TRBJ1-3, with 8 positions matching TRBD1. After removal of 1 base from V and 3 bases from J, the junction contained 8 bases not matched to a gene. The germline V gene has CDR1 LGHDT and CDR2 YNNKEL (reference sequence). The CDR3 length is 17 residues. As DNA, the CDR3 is TGTGCCAGCAGCCAAGGGACGACAGGGGTCCATGGAAACACCATATATTTT. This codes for CASSQGTTGVHGNTIYF. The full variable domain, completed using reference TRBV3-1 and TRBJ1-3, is DTAVSQTPKYLVTQMGNDKSIKCEQNLGHDTMYWYKQDSKKFLKIMFSYNNKELIINETVPNRFSPKSPDKAHLNLHINSLELGDSAVYFCASSQGTTGVHGNTIYFGEGSWLTVV.

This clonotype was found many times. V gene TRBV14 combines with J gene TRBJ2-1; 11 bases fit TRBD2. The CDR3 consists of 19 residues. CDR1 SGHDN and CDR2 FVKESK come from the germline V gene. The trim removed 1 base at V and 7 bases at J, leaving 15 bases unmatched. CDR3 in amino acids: CASSQGWLAGGGLRNEQFF. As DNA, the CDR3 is TGTGCCAGCAGCCAAGGGTGGCTAGCGGGGGGCGGGCTACGGAATGAGCAGTTCTTC.

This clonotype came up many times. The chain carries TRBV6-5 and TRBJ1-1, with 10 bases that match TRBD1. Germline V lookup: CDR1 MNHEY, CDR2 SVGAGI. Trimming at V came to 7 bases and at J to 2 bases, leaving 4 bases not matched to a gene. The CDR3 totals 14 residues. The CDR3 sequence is CASTKTGGNTEAFF. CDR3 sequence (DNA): TGTGCCAGCACCAAGACAGGGGGCAACACTGAAGCTTTCTTT.

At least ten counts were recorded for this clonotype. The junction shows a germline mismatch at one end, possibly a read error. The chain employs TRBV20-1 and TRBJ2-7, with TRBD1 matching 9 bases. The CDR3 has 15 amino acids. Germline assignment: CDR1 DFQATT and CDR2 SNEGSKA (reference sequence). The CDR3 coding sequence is TGCAGTGCGAAGACGCGGGACAGGGTCTCCCACGAGCAGTACTTC. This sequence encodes CSAKTRDRVSHEQYF.

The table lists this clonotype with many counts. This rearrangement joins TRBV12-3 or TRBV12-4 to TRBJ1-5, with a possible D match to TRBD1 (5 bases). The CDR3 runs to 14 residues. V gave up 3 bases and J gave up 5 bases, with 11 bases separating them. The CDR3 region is CASSFRDGDQPQHF. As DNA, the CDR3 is TGTGCCAGCAGTTTCCGGGACGGTGATCAGCCCCAGCATTTT.

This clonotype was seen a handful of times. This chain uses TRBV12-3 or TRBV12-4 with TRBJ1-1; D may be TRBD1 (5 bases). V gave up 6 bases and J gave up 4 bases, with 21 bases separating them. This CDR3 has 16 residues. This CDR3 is CASSSKVAEGSTEAFF. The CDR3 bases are TGTGCCAGCAGCTCCAAGGTGGCTGAGGGGAGCACTGAAGCTTTCTTT.

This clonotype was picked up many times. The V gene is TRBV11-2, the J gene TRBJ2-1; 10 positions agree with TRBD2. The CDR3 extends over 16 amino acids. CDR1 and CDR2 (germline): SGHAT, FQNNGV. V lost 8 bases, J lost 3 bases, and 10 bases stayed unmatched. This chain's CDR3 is CASRDMSSGGYNEQFF. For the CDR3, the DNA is TGTGCCAGCCGGGACATGTCTAGCGGGGGCTACAATGAGCAGTTCTTC.

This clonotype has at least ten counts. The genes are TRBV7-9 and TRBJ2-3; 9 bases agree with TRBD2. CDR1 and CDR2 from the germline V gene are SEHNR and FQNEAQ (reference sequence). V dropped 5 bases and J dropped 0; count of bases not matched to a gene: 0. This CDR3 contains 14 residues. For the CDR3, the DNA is TGTGCCAGCAGCACTAGCGGGAGCACAGATACGCAGTATTTT. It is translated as CASSTSGSTDTQYF.

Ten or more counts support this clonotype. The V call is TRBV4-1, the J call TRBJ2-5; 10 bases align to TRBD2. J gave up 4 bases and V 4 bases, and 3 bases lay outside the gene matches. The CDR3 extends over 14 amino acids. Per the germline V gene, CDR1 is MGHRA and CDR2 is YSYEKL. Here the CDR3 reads CASSPRTSGETQYF. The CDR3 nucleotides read TGCGCCAGCAGCCCCCGGACTAGCGGAGAGACCCAGTACTTC.

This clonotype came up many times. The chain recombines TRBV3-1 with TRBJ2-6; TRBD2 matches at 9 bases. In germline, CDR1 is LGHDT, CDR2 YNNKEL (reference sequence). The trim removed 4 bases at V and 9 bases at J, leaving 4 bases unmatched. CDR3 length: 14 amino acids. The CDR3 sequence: CASSPSGAYNVLTF. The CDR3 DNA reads TGTGCCAGCAGCCCTAGCGGGGCTTACAACGTCCTGACTTTC.

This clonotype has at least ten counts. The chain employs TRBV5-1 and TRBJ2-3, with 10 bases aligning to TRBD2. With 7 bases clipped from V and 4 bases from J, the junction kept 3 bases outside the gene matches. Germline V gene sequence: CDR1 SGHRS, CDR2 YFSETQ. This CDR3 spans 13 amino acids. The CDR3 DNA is TGCGCCAGCTTCAGCGGGAGGGCAGATACGCAGTATTTT. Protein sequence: CASFSGRADTQYF.